Listed below are T cell receptor beta chains from one sample, sequenced in a study of CXCR3-negative and CXCR3-positive naive CD8 T cells. No DNA is given; TCRdb re-called the 5' RACE reads and lists each CDR3 protein once. This sample contains approximately 140,000 distinct CDR3 sequences. The sample consisted of naive CXCR3+ CD8+ T cells from blood. All receptors derive from a human donor in good health. Some clones in this sample may be carry-over from other donors' samples. Both conserved end residues are part of each CDR3.

v_call: TRBV6-5
cdr3_length: 15
j_call: TRBJ2-7
cdr3_aa: CASSPQDRGSYEQYF

v_call: TRBV6-5
cdr3_length: 13
j_call: TRBJ2-1
cdr3_aa: CASSPSSHNEQFF

v_call: TRBV4-1
cdr3_length: 16
j_call: TRBJ1-2
cdr3_aa: CASSHSPGQANYGYTF

v_call: TRBV7-9
cdr3_length: 12
j_call: TRBJ2-7
cdr3_aa: CASSVGPYEQYF

v_call: TRBV20-1
cdr3_length: 14
j_call: TRBJ2-2
cdr3_aa: CSIRGGTNTGELFF

v_call: TRBV5-6
cdr3_length: 15
j_call: TRBJ1-5
cdr3_aa: CASSLLADSNQPQHF

v_call: TRBV6-6
cdr3_length: 15
j_call: TRBJ2-2
cdr3_aa: CASSYGASPPGELFF

v_call: TRBV7-9
cdr3_length: 15
j_call: TRBJ2-1
cdr3_aa: CASSLGQGARNEQFF

v_call: TRBV28
cdr3_length: 15
j_call: TRBJ2-1
cdr3_aa: CASSLGLAGPNEQFF

v_call: TRBV12-3/TRBV12-4
cdr3_length: 18
j_call: TRBJ2-6
cdr3_aa: CASSRSGILSSGANVLTF

v_call: TRBV29-1
cdr3_length: 14
j_call: TRBJ1-1
cdr3_aa: CSVEVVLRETEAFF

v_call: TRBV28
cdr3_length: 18
j_call: TRBJ1-1
cdr3_aa: CASSDMDGDPETGAEAFF

v_call: TRBV28
cdr3_length: 13
j_call: TRBJ1-2
cdr3_aa: CASSQTGTSGYTF

v_call: TRBV11-2
cdr3_length: 17
j_call: TRBJ2-7
cdr3_aa: CASRQTSGRALSYEQYF

v_call: TRBV4-3
cdr3_length: 14
j_call: TRBJ2-1
cdr3_aa: CASSPSVGYNEQFF

v_call: TRBV7-3
cdr3_length: 15
j_call: TRBJ1-1
cdr3_aa: CASSPWTDMNTEAFF

v_call: TRBV9
cdr3_length: 18
j_call: TRBJ2-1
cdr3_aa: CASGAEPGLAGGTNTPNF

v_call: TRBV6-2/TRBV6-3
cdr3_length: 14
j_call: TRBJ2-5
cdr3_aa: CASSYSPDGETQYF

v_call: TRBV7-9
cdr3_length: 15
j_call: TRBJ2-1
cdr3_aa: CASSSTGGAYNEQFF

v_call: TRBV7-9
cdr3_length: 16
j_call: TRBJ1-3
cdr3_aa: CASSRAPGSSGNTIYF

v_call: TRBV7-6
cdr3_length: 13
j_call: TRBJ2-7
cdr3_aa: CASSYAVGVEQYF